This T cell receptor (beta chain) was sequenced during a study of neurological immune-mediated disorders. A blood bank in Maryland, USA, provided the volunteers who served as healthy controls. This clonotype was observed at least ten times. The cDNA was generated through 5'RACE incorporating 10-nucleotide random UMIs. TCRdb processed the 5' RACE reads anew with MiXCR; each CDR3 protein has one entry. The sample lists fewer than 45,000 distinct CDR3 sequences, less than 8.5% seen once, with roughly 4.5% in the top ten. This clonotype originated in a middle-aged woman in good health. Material: PBMCs.

The DNA of the CDR3 is TGCAGTGCTATGGCGGGTTGGGGCTACACCTTC. This translates into CSAMAGWGYTF. The V call is TRBV20-1, the J call TRBJ1-2; the D is unclear. Germline lookup yields CDR1 DFQATT and CDR2 SNEGSKA (reference sequence). Between the trimmed V and J ends, which lost 4 bases and 8 bases, there was a span of 11 bases. This CDR3 has 11 amino acids.